This T cell receptor (beta chain) comes out of a study of blood T cells in healthy people across ages. Points from the study as a whole: Lack of knowledge of donor CMV status possibly confounded expanded clonotype changes. The diversity estimates, figures obtained from one million T cells, were considered underestimates.

With 6 bases removed from V and 0 bases from J, the gap between germline ends came to 15 bases. The CDR3 contains 15 residues. Worth noting for this clonotype: Its antigen is unidentified.

The authors ran a second PCR of 7 to 11 cycles using a sample-barcoded 5' primer and a J-beta primer mix. Using its own MiXCR run on the 5' RACE reads, TCRdb lists one record per CDR3 protein. This sample carries 730,000 or so distinct CDR3 sequences, 40% to 50% of them seen once, and the ten largest clones take about 30%. The TCR sequence derives from an older man in good health. The genes are TRBV12-3 or TRBV12-4 and TRBJ2-7; D is perhaps TRBD1 (6 bases). Sequences were obtained from blood. The CDR3 loop is CASSLTGRSSYEQYF. CDR3 DNA sequence: TGTGCCAGCAGCCTCACAGGGCGGAGCTCCTACGAGCAGTACTTC.